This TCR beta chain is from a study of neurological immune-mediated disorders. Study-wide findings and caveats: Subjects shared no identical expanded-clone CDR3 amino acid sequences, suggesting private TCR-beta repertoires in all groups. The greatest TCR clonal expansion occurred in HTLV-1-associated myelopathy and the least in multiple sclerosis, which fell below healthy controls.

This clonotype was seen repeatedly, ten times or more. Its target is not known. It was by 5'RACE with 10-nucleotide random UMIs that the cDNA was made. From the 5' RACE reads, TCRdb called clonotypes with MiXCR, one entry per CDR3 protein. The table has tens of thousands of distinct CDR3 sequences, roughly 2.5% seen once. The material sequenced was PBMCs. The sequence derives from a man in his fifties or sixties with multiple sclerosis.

DNA of the CDR3: TGCGCCAGCAGCTTGGACGCAGGGGGCGGGCAGCCCCAGCATTTT. Translated: CASSLDAGGGQPQHF. J is TRBJ1-5 and V is TRBV5-1; 8 bases match TRBD1. The V and J ends lost 0 bases and 7 bases, in that order; junction bases with no gene match: 6. Germline V gene lookup returns CDR1 SGHRS and CDR2 YFSETQ. The CDR3 is 15 amino acids.